This T cell receptor beta chain was recorded in a study of blood T cell repertoires in COVID-19. Study at large: COVID-19 samples, acute and convalescent, were from the United States, Italy and Spain. T cells, B-cell-depleted T cells, or PBMCs supplied cDNA or gDNA.

Seattle's cohort entered during active infection and was followed longitudinally. Original data processing: Estimation of nucleated cell counts relied on the amplification of reference gene primers. This table comes from immunoSEQ multiplex PCR, and its TCRdb copy is limited to in-frame clones, with some not included. V and J calls plus clone size are reproduced from that table; the DNA served to infer D and trimming. The repertoire consists of over 450,000 clones, with about 88% occurring once and the leading ten covering approximately 0.9%. Sequencing was done on a sample of peripheral blood. The receptor comes from a man in his late teens or twenties with COVID-19, enrolled during active disease.

The CDR3 DNA reads TGCGCCAGCAGCTTGCCCACGGGACAGGGGGGAGAGCAGTACTTC. It encodes CASSLPTGQGGEQYF. The chain carries TRBV5-1 and TRBJ2-7; the match to TRBD1 covers 11 bases. The J segment lost 7 bases and the V segment lost 1 base, leaving 7 bases of the junction unmatched. The CDR3 is made up of 15 amino acids. Germline CDR1 and CDR2: SGHRS and YFSETQ.